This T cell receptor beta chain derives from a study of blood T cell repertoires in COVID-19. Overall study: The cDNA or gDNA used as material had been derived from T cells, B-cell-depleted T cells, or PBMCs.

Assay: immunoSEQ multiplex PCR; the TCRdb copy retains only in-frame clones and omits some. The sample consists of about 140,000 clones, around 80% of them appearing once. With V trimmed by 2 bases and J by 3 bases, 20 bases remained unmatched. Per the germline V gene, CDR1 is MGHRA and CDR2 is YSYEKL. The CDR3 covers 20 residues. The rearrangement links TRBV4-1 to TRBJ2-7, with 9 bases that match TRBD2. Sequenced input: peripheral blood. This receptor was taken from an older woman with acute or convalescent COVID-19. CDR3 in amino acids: CASSQQQSRPGGAGGYEQYF. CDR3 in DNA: TGCGCCAGCAGCCAACAACAGAGTAGGCCCGGCGGAGCGGGGGGCTACGAGCAGTACTTC.